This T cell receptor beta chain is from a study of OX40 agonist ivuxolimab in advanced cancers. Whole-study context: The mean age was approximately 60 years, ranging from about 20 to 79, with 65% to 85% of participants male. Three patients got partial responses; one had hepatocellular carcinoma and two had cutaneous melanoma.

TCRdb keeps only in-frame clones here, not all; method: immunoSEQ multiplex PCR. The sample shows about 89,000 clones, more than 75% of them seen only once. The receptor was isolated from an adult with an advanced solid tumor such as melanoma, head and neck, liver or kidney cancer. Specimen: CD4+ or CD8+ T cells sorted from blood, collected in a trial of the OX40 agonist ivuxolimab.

For the CDR3, the DNA is TGTGCCAGCAGTCCGATCCACGGGGTAGAGGATGGCTACACCTTC. Its protein product is CASSPIHGVEDGYTF. This chain connects TRBV27 to TRBJ1-2; D not resolved. There are 15 residues in the CDR3. Germline CDR1 reads MNHEY; CDR2 reads SMNVEV (reference sequence). Trimming cost V 5 bases and J 6 bases, with 19 bases left between them.